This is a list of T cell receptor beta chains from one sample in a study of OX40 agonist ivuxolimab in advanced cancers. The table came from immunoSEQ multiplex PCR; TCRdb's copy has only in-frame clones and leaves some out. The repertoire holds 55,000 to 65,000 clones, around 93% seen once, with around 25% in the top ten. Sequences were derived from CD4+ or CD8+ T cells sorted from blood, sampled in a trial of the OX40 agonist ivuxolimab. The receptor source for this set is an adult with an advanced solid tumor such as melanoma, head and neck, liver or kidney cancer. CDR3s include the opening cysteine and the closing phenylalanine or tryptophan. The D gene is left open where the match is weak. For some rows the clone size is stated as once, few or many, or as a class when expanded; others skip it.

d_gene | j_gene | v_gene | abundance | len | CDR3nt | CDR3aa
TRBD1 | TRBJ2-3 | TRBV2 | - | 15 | TGTGCCAGCCTTAAAGGACAGGGGGCATCAGATACGCAGTATTTT | CASLKGQGASDTQYF
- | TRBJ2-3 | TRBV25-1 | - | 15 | TGTGCCAGCAGTTTGGGGATACCTAGCACAGATACGCAGTATTTT | CASSLGIPSTDTQYF
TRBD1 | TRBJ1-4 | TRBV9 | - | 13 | TGTGCCAGTGGGGACAGGTCTAATGAAAAACTGTTTTTT | CASGDRSNEKLFF
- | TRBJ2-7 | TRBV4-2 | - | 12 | TGTGCCAGCAGCTTGACAAGCTACGAGCAGTACTTC | CASSLTSYEQYF
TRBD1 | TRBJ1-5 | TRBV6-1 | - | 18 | TGTGCCAGCAGTGAAGCGCTGACAGGGGGCGAAGGCAATCAGCCCCAGCATTTT | CASSEALTGGEGNQPQHF
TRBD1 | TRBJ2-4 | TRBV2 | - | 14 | TGTGCCATCCTGACAGGGGAAGCCAAAAACATTCAGTACTTC | CAILTGEAKNIQYF
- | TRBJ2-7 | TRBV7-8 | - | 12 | TGTGCCAGCAGCTTAGACCCCTACGAGCAGTACTTC | CASSLDPYEQYF
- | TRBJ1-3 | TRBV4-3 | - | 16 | TGCGCCAGCAGCCAAGATCTTTCCCAGTCTGGAAACACCATATATTTT | CASSQDLSQSGNTIYF
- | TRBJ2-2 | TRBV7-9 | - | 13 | TGTGCCAGCAGCTTAGGGAACACCGGGGAGCTGTTTTTT | CASSLGNTGELFF
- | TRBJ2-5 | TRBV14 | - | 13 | TGTGCCAGCAGCCAGTGGGTGGGAGAGACCCAGTACTTC | CASSQWVGETQYF
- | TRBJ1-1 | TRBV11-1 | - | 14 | TGTGCCAGCAGCTTACTACGGCAGAACACTGAAGCTTTCTTT | CASSLLRQNTEAFF
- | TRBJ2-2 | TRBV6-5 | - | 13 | TGTGCCAGCAGTTCTGGCCTCACCGGGGAGCTGTTTTTT | CASSSGLTGELFF
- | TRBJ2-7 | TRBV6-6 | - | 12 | TGTGCCAGCAGTTTCCGCGCGTACGAGCAGTACTTC | CASSFRAYEQYF
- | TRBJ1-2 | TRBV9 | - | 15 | TGTGCCAGCAGCGTAGGGCCGACAGGCGGCTATGGCTACACCTTC | CASSVGPTGGYGYTF
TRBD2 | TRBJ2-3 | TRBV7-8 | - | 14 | TGTGCCAGCAGCCCTGGACTAGCATTAGATACGCAGTATTTT | CASSPGLALDTQYF
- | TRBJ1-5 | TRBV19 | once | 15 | TGTGCCAGTAGTATAGGAGACGGACCCAATCAGCCCCAGCATTTT | CASSIGDGPNQPQHF
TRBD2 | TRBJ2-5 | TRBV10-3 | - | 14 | TGTGCCATCAGTGACCTAGCGGGGCAAGAGACCCAGTACTTC | CAISDLAGQETQYF
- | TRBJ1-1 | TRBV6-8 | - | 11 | TGTGCCAGCAGCACCCAGATTGAAGCTTTCTTT | CASSTQIEAFF
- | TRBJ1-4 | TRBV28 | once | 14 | TGTGCCAGCAGTTTATGGATAACTAATGAAAAACTGTTTTTT | CASSLWITNEKLFF
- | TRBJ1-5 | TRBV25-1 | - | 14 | TGTGCCAGCAGTCCTGGGGGGTACAATCAGCCCCAGCATTTT | CASSPGGYNQPQHF
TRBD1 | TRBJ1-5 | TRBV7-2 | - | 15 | TGTGCCAGCAGCGCCACAGGGGTCGGAAATCAGCCCCAGCATTTT | CASSATGVGNQPQHF
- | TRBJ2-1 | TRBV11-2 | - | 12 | TGTGCCAGCAGCTCGTCAGTGGATGAGCAGTTCTTC | CASSSSVDEQFF
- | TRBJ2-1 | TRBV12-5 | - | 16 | TGTGCTAGTGGTTTCGGCGGGGGCATCTCCTACAATGAGCAGTTCTTC | CASGFGGGISYNEQFF
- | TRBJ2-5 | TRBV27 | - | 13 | TGTGCCAGCAGTTCGACTACAGGGGAGACCCAGTACTTC | CASSSTTGETQYF
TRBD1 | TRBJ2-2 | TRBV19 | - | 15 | TGTGCCAGTAGTTCGCGGACAGGGTACACCGGGGAGCTGTTTTTT | CASSSRTGYTGELFF
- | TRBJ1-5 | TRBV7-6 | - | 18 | TGTGCCAGCAGCCCTTGGGATGGCTCTGTTTATAGCAATCAGCCCCAGCATTTT | CASSPWDGSVYSNQPQHF
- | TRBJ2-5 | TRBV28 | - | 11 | TGTGCCAGCTTAAGGGGAGAGACCCAGTACTTC | CASLRGETQYF
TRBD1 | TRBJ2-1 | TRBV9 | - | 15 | TGTGCCAGCAGCCTCCAGACAGGGTTCGGAAATGAGCAGTTCTTC | CASSLQTGFGNEQFF
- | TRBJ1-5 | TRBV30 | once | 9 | TGTGCCTGGAGGCAGCCCCAGCATTTT | CAWRQPQHF
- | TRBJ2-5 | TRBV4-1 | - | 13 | TGCGCCAGCAGCCAAACGCTCCAAGAGACCCAGTACTTC | CASSQTLQETQYF
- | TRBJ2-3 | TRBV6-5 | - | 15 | TGTGCCAGCATCTTTTACAGGGCTAGCACAGATACGCAGTATTTT | CASIFYRASTDTQYF
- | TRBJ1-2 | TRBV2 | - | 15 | TGTGCCAGCACCCACAGGGAGACTCTTACCTATGGCTACACCTTC | CASTHRETLTYGYTF
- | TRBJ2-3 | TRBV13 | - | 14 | TGTGCCAGCAGCTTAGATGGTGGGGCAGATACGCAGTATTTT | CASSLDGGADTQYF
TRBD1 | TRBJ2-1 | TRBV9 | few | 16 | TGTGCCAGCAGCGTTCCCCGGACAGGCTCCTACAATGAGCAGTTCTTC | CASSVPRTGSYNEQFF
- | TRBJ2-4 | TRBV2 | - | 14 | TGTGCCAGCATCCTCGGGGAATACAAAAACATTCAGTACTTC | CASILGEYKNIQYF
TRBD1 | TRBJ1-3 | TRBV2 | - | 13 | TGTGCCAGTGAGACAGGGACAGGAAACACCATATATTTT | CASETGTGNTIYF
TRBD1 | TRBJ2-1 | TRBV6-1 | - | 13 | TGTGCCAGCAGGGGACAGATCTACAATGAGCAGTTCTTC | CASRGQIYNEQFF
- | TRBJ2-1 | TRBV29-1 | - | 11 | TGCAGCGTGGAGGTCTACAATGAGCAGTTCTTC | CSVEVYNEQFF
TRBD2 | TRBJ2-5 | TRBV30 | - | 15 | TGTGCCTGGAATACCCTAGCGGGAGGGATAGAGACCCAGTACTTC | CAWNTLAGGIETQYF
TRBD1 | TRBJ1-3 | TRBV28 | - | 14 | TGTGTACAGGGGAAAGATCTCTCTGGAAACACCATATATTTT | CVQGKDLSGNTIYF